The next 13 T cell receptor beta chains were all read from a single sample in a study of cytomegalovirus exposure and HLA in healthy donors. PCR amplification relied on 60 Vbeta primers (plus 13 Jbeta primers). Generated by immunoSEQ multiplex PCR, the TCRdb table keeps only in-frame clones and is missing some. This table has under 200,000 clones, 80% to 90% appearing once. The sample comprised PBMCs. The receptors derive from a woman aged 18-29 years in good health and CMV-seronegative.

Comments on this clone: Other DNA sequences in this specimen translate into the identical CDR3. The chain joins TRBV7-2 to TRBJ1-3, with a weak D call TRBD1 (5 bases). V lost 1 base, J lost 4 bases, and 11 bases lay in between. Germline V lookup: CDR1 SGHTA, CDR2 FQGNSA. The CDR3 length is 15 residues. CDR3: CASSLGGGSGNTIYF. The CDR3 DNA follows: TGTGCCAGCAGCTTAGGTGGGGGGTCCGGAAACACCATATATTTT.

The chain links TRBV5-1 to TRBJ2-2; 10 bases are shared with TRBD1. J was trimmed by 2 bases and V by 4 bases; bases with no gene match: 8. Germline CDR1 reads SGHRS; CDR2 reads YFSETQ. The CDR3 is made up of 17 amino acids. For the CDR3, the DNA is TGCGCCAGCAGCCCTGGAGGGACAGGGGACAACACCGGGGAGCTGTTTTTT. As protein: CASSPGGTGDNTGELFF. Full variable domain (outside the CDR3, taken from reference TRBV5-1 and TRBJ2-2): KAGVTQTPRYLIKTRGQQVTLSCSPISGHRSVSWYQQTPGQGLQFLFEYFSETQRNKGNFPGRFSGRQFSNSRSEMNVSTLELGDSALYLCASSPGGTGDNTGELFFGEGSRLTVL.

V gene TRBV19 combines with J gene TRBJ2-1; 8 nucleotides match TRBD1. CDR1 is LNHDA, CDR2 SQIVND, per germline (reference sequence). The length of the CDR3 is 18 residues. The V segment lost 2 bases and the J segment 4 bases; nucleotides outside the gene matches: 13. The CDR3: CASSIRGRGLMSYNEQFF. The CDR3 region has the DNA TGTGCCAGTAGTATACGCGGCAGGGGGCTTATGAGTTACAATGAGCAGTTCTTC.

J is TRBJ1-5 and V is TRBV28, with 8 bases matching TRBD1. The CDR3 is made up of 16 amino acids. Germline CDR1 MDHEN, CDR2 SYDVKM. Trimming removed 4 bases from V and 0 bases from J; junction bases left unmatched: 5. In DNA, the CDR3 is TGTGCCAGCAGTTCCCTGGACAGGGATAGCAATCAGCCCCAGCATTTT. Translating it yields CASSSLDRDSNQPQHF. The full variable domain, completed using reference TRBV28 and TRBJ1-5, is DVKVTQSSRYLVKRTGEKVFLECVQDMDHENMFWYRQDPGLGLRLIYFSYDVKMKEKGDIPEGYSVSREKKERFSLILESASTNQTSMYLCASSSLDRDSNQPQHFGDGTRLSIL.

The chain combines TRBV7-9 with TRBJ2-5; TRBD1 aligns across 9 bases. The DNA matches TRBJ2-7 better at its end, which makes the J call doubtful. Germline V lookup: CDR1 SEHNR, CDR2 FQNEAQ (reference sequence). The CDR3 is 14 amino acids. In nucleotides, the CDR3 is TGTGCCAGCAGCTCCCGGGACAGGGACCACGAGCAGTACTTC. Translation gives CASSSRDRDHEQYF.

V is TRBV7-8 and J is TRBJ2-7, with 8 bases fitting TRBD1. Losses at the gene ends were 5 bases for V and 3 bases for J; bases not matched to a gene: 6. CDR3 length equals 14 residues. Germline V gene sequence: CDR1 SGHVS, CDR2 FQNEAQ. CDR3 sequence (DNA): TGTGCCAGCAGCCCGGACAGGGACAACTACGAGCAGTACTTC. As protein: CASSPDRDNYEQYF.

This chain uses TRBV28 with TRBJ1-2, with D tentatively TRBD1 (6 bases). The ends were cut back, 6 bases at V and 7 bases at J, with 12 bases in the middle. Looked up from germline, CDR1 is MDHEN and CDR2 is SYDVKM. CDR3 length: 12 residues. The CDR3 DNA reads TGTGCCAGCAGGACAGGCCCGCGTGGCTACACCTTC. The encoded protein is CASRTGPRGYTF.

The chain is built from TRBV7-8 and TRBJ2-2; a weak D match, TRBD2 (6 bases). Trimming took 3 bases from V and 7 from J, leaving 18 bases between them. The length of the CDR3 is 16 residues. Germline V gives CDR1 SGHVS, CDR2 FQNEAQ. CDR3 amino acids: CASSLAMGGSGGELFF. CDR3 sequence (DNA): TGTGCCAGCAGCTTGGCAATGGGGGGAAGTGGCGGGGAGCTGTTTTTT.

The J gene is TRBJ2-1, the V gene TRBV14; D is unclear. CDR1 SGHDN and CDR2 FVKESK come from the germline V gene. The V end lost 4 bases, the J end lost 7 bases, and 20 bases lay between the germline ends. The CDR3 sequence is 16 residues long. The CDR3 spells CASSPLKRKTWNEQFF. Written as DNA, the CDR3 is TGTGCCAGCAGCCCCCTAAAGCGAAAGACGTGGAATGAGCAGTTCTTC.

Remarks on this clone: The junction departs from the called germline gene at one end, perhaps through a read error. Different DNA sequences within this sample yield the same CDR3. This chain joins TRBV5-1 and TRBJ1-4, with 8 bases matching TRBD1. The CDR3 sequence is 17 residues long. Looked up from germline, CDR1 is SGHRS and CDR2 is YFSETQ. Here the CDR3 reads CASSFTPLTGAGEKLFF. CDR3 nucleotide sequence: TGTGCCAGCAGCTTCACCCCCCTGACAGGGGCGGGTGAAAAACTGTTTTTT.

CDR3 in DNA: TGTGCCACCAGCGAAATCGAGCGGGATTCCTTCTCCTACAATGAGCAGTTCTTC. As protein: CATSEIERDSFSYNEQFF. V is TRBV15 and J is TRBJ2-1; 7 bases align to TRBD2. J was trimmed by 0 bases and V by 5 bases; bases with no gene match: 13. Germline V gene sequence: CDR1 LNHNV, CDR2 YYDKDF (reference sequence). This CDR3 spans 18 amino acids. Based on the CDR3 plus reference TRBV15 and TRBJ2-1, the full variable domain is DAMVIQNPRYQVTQFGKPVTLSCSQTLNHNVMYWYQQKSSQAPKLLFHYYDKDFNNEADTPDNFQSRRPNTSFCFLDIRSPGLGDTAMYLCATSEIERDSFSYNEQFFGPGTRLTVL.

CDR3 coding DNA: TGTGCCAGCAGTTTCAGGGGCAGTAGCAATCAGCCCCAGCATTTT. This gives the protein CASSFRGSSNQPQHF. The chain couples TRBV28 to TRBJ1-5, with D possibly TRBD1 on 6 matching bases. The CDR3 covers 15 residues. V gave up 3 bases and J gave up 0 bases, with 9 bases separating them. The V gene's germline CDR1 is MDHEN and CDR2 SYDVKM.

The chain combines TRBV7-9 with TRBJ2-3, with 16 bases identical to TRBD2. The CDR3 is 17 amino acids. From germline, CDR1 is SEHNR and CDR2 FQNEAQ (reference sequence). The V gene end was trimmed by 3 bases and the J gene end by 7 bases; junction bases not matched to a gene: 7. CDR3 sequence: CASSFGTSGRAGYTQYF. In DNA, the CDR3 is TGTGCCAGCAGCTTCGGGACTAGCGGGAGGGCCGGTTATACGCAGTATTTT.